Shown below are 19 T cell receptor beta chains from a single sample sequenced in a study of somatic mutations in cytotoxic T cells in rheumatoid arthritis (dated by TCRdb to the late 2010s). The library came from the immunoSEQ multiplex PCR assay. TCRdb took this table from immuneACCESS and kept in-frame rearrangements with V and J called. Such tables lack part of the clones; where checked against another copy, unresolved V genes explain under half of the gap, and the rest is unexplained. Here the sample has fewer than 20,000 clones; roughly 82% occur a single time. Roughly 9.8% of the sample lies in the top ten. The sequencing input was CD8+ T cells sorted from blood. These receptors all come from an adult with rheumatoid arthritis.

This chain connects TRBV6-1 to TRBJ1-5; a weak D match, TRBD1 (5 bases). The CDR3 spans 13 residues. Looked up from germline, CDR1 is MNHNS and CDR2 is SASEGT. V lost 1 base to trimming and J lost 4 bases, with 5 bases between them. The CDR3 region has the DNA TGTGCCAGCAGTGAAGGACAGAATCAGCCCCAGCATTTT. It specifies CASSEGQNQPQHF.

The chain uses TRBV15 and TRBJ1-2; D ambiguous. Trimming took 0 bases from V and 1 from J, leaving 6 bases between them. CDR3 size: 14 residues. Germline V gene lookup returns CDR1 LNHNV and CDR2 YYDKDF (reference sequence). CDR3 region: CATSRDRDNYGYTF. The CDR3, as DNA: TGTGCCACCAGCAGAGACAGAGATAACTATGGCTACACCTTC.

This clone appeared once. The V and J genes are TRBV9 and TRBJ2-7; 12 bases agree with TRBD2. With 4 bases clipped from V and 4 bases from J, the junction kept 6 bases outside the gene matches. The germline V gene has CDR1 SGDLS and CDR2 YYNGEE. The CDR3 consists of 15 residues. The CDR3 DNA sequence: TGTGCCAGCAGCCCCCTAGCGGGGGGGATGTACGAGCAGTACTTC. Translating it yields CASSPLAGGMYEQYF.

The chain links TRBV7-8 to TRBJ2-5; 12 bases line up with TRBD1. V was pared by 5 bases and J by 5 bases, with 3 bases of the junction left unmatched. There are 14 residues in the CDR3. Germline CDR1 is SGHVS and CDR2 is FQNEAQ. The CDR3 bases are TGTGCCAGCAGCGAGGGACAGGGGGCGGAGACCCAGTACTTC. Encoded protein: CASSEGQGAETQYF.

The J gene is TRBJ1-4, the V gene TRBV27; no definite D call. The CDR3 runs 13 residues. Germline V gene sequence: CDR1 MNHEY, CDR2 SMNVEV (reference sequence). V lost 4 bases to trimming and J lost 4 bases, with 7 bases between them. The chain's CDR3 is CASSSYINEKLFF. The DNA of the CDR3 is TGTGCCAGCAGTTCTTATATTAATGAAAAACTGTTTTTT.

The rearrangement uses TRBV28 and TRBJ2-7, with 12 nucleotides matching TRBD1. After removal of 6 bases from V and 3 bases from J, the junction contained 6 bases not matched to a gene. Per the germline V gene, CDR1 is MDHEN and CDR2 is SYDVKM. The CDR3 runs 15 residues. CDR3 sequence reads: CASRDGTGGIYEQYF. The CDR3, as DNA: TGTGCCAGCAGGGATGGGACAGGGGGCATCTACGAGCAGTACTTC.

The rearrangement uses TRBV15 and TRBJ2-1; D not certain. The germline V and J ends were trimmed by 3 bases and 4 bases, with 13 bases remaining between them. The CDR3 runs to 15 residues. The germline V gene encodes CDR1 LNHNV and CDR2 YYDKDF (reference sequence). The CDR3 loop reads CATSSGLSRYNEQFF. DNA of the CDR3: TGTGCCACCAGCAGTGGGTTATCGCGATACAATGAGCAGTTCTTC.

This clone is large within its sample. The chain is built from TRBV5-6 and TRBJ1-1; D unresolved. CDR3 length: 11 amino acids. Trimming took 4 bases from V and 7 from J, leaving 8 bases between them. Germline lookup yields CDR1 SGHDT and CDR2 YYEEEE. The CDR3 region is CASSLSVEAFF. CDR3 bases: TGTGCCAGCAGCCTCAGCGTTGAAGCTTTCTTT.

V usage is TRBV4-1 and J usage is TRBJ2-1; TRBD1 matches 8 bases. In germline, CDR1 is MGHRA, CDR2 YSYEKL. V lost 1 base to trimming and J lost 5 bases; unmatched junction nucleotides: 4. The CDR3 is 15 residues long. The CDR3 nucleotides read TGCGCCAGCAGCCAAGGACAGGGGCTCGACAATGAGCAGTTCTTC. Protein product: CASSQGQGLDNEQFF.

This clone appeared a few times. This chain links TRBV6-5 with TRBJ1-2; D is perhaps TRBD1 (5 bases). Trimming removed 2 bases at V and 3 bases at J, with 7 bases between. Germline-derived CDR1 and CDR2 are MNHEY and SVGAGI. The CDR3 is 13 residues long. The CDR3 spells CASSYGRDYGYTF. CDR3 coding DNA: TGTGCCAGCAGTTACGGCAGGGACTATGGCTACACCTTC.

This chain connects TRBV13 to TRBJ2-7, with D possibly TRBD2 on 6 matching bases. V lost 3 bases and J lost 1, with 7 bases in between. Germline V gene data show CDR1 as PRHDT and CDR2 as FYEKMQ (reference sequence). The CDR3 length is 13 residues. The CDR3 loop reads CASSFRGSYEQYF. The CDR3 DNA is TGTGCCAGCAGCTTCCGGGGGTCCTACGAGCAGTACTTC.

In DNA form, the CDR3 reads TGTGCCAGCAGCTCCCTATGGACAGGGGGCGAATCGAACACTGAAGCTTTCTTT. Protein sequence: CASSSLWTGGESNTEAFF. J is TRBJ1-1 and V is TRBV4-2, with 11 nucleotides matching TRBD1. With 5 bases clipped from V and 1 base from J, the junction kept 12 bases outside the gene matches. The CDR3 consists of 18 residues. Germline assignment: CDR1 LGHNA and CDR2 YNFKEQ.

The rearrangement uses TRBV2 and TRBJ2-7, with D perhaps TRBD1 (5 bases). Germline V CDR1 and CDR2: SNHLY, FYNNEI. The V end lost 5 bases, the J end lost 6 bases, and 11 bases lay between the germline ends. CDR3 length equals 12 residues. CDR3 bases: TGTGCCAGCAGTCCGGACACACTCGAGCAGTACTTC. It yields the protein CASSPDTLEQYF. Based on the CDR3 plus reference TRBV2 and TRBJ2-7, the full variable domain is EPEVTQTPSHQVTQMGQEVILRCVPISNHLYFYWYRQILGQKVEFLVSFYNNEISEKSEIFDDQFSVERPDGSNFTLKIRSTKLEDSAMYFCASSPDTLEQYFGPGTRLTVT.

V and J are TRBV27 and TRBJ1-5; D gene unclear. V lost 4 bases, J lost 6 bases, and 13 bases lay in between. The CDR3 runs to 14 residues. The germline V gene has CDR1 MNHEY and CDR2 SMNVEV (reference sequence). The CDR3 spells CASSSGPWGQPQHF. CDR3 nucleotides: TGTGCCAGCAGTTCGGGCCCCTGGGGTCAGCCCCAGCATTTT.

The chain employs TRBV6-1 and TRBJ1-2, with D uncertain. V was pared by 1 base and J by 4 bases, with 16 bases between. The germline CDR1 and CDR2 sequences are MNHNS and SASEGT. There are 16 residues in the CDR3. CDR3 in amino acids: CASSEGALLGGYGYTF. In DNA, the CDR3 is TGTGCCAGCAGTGAAGGAGCTCTCTTGGGCGGCTATGGCTACACCTTC.

The chain uses TRBV27 and TRBJ2-3; 8 bases are shared with TRBD2. Trimming cost V 3 bases and J 8 bases; bases outside gene matches: 7. CDR3 size: 14 residues. Germline CDR1 is MNHEY and CDR2 is SMNVEV (reference sequence). CDR3 protein: CASSLRGLAGTQYF. CDR3 coding DNA: TGTGCCAGCAGTTTGCGCGGGCTAGCGGGTACGCAGTATTTT.

This clone has a single count. The chain uses TRBV2 and TRBJ2-4; D may be TRBD1 (5 bases). This CDR3 has 13 amino acids. Germline CDR1 reads SNHLY; CDR2 reads FYNNEI. Trimming pared 7 bases from V and 4 bases from J, leaving 11 bases between. The CDR3 DNA follows: TGTGCCAGCATCGGACACAAGAAAAACATTCAGTACTTC. The encoded protein is CASIGHKKNIQYF.

This sequence joins TRBV14 and TRBJ1-2; 7 bases fit TRBD1. Germline loops: CDR1 SGHDN, CDR2 FVKESK. CDR3 length equals 16 residues. The trim removed 0 bases at V and 4 bases at J, leaving 8 bases unmatched. The CDR3: CASSQEATGRLYGYTF. CDR3 coding DNA: TGTGCCAGCAGCCAAGAGGCGACAGGGCGGCTCTATGGCTACACCTTC.

The rearrangement joins TRBV7-9 to TRBJ2-4; D is unresolved. CDR1 SEHNR and CDR2 FQNEAQ come from the germline V gene (reference sequence). The CDR3 totals 15 residues. V lost 5 bases to trimming and J lost 0 bases, with 11 bases between them. For the CDR3, the DNA is TGTGCCAGCAGCACCTCCAAGTTAGCCAAAAACATTCAGTACTTC. It is translated as CASSTSKLAKNIQYF.